Shown below are 5 T cell receptor beta chains from a single sample sequenced in a study of blood T cells in healthy people across ages. A J-beta primer mix and a sample-barcoded 5' primer were used in a second PCR of roughly 6 to 12 cycles. TCRdb itself ran the 5' RACE reads through MiXCR, one entry per CDR3 protein. The table includes hundreds of thousands of distinct CDR3 sequences, over 20% detected once. The sequenced material came from blood. These receptors all come from a man between 70 and 80 years old in good health.

This clonotype was observed a few times. The chain's CDR3 is CASSPPGLPNEKLFF. For the CDR3, the DNA is TGTGCCAGCAGTCCGCCGGGGTTGCCTAATGAAAAACTGTTTTTT. V usage is TRBV6-1 and J usage is TRBJ1-4; D is unresolved. The germline CDR1 and CDR2 sequences are MNHNS and SASEGT. Trimming removed 5 bases from V and 3 bases from J, with 13 bases in between. The CDR3 loop spans 15 amino acids.

The chain recombines TRBV12-3 or TRBV12-4 with TRBJ1-6; 8 bases line up with TRBD1. Losses at the gene ends were 6 bases for V and 5 bases for J; bases not matched to a gene: 6. CDR3 length: 15 residues. The CDR3 coding sequence is TGTGCCAGCAGGACAGGGGAGAACAATAATTCACCCCTCCACTTT. Translation: CASRTGENNNSPLHF.

In its sample, this clonotype was seen a few times. The chain combines TRBV3-1 with TRBJ2-3, with D perhaps matching TRBD1 or TRBD2 (5 bases each). V was cut by 3 bases and J by 2 bases, with 12 bases left in between. The length of the CDR3 is 15 residues. Germline V gene sequence: CDR1 LGHDT, CDR2 YNNKEL (reference sequence). DNA for the CDR3: TGTGCCAGCAGCCAGGGACGGTGGGTCACAGATACGCAGTATTTT. Its translation: CASSQGRWVTDTQYF.

This clonotype was recorded a few times. The chain is built from TRBV28 and TRBJ1-4; the D is unclear. Germline CDR1 and CDR2: MDHEN and SYDVKM. Trimming took off 4 bases at V and 8 bases at J, with 14 bases between the two ends. This CDR3 region has 14 residues. The CDR3 DNA reads as TGTGCCAGCAGTTCAACCGGACTGTTGGAAAAACTGTTTTTT. This encodes CASSSTGLLEKLFF.

This clonotype has at least ten counts. This sequence joins TRBV5-1 and TRBJ1-1, with a possible D match to TRBD1 (5 bases). The ends were cut back, 0 bases at V and 2 bases at J, with 8 bases in the middle. This CDR3 is built from 14 residues. The germline gives CDR1 SGHRS, CDR2 YFSETQ. CDR3 sequence (DNA): TGCGCCAGCAGCTTGGTTGGGGGAAACACTGAAGCTTTCTTT. Its translation is CASSLVGGNTEAFF.